These 8 T cell receptor beta chains were all obtained from the same sample, sequenced in a study of PD-1 blockade in classical Hodgkin lymphoma. Relapse was seen in all patients after autologous stem cell transplantation, and brentuximab vedotin exposure was variable. TCRdb's table, derived via immunoSEQ multiplex PCR, lists solely in-frame clones and lacks some. Of 30,000 to 40,000 clones listed, less than 85% are singletons. The source material was peripheral blood mononuclear cells (PBMCs), sampled before the second cycle of nivolumab. The receptors come from a human donor with classical Hodgkin lymphoma.

The V gene is TRBV7-2, the J gene TRBJ1-2; the match to TRBD1 covers 8 bases. The germline V gene encodes CDR1 SGHTA and CDR2 FQGNSA. V shed 2 bases, J shed 6 bases, and the junction held 8 bases outside the gene matches. The CDR3 is 15 residues long. The CDR3 nucleotides read TGTGCCAGCAGCTTATATCGGCAGGGGGCGGATGGCTACACCTTC. Translated: CASSLYRQGADGYTF.

The chain joins TRBV4-3 to TRBJ1-1; D remains ambiguous. The CDR3 totals 13 residues. Germline V CDR1 and CDR2: LGHNA, YSLEER. V lost 2 bases and J 1 base, leaving 5 bases between the germline ends. Written as DNA, the CDR3 is TGCGCCAGCAGCCAACGGGGGAACACTGAAGCTTTCTTT. This sequence encodes CASSQRGNTEAFF.

The V and J genes are TRBV15 and TRBJ2-2; 12 nucleotides agree with TRBD2. In germline, CDR1 is LNHNV, CDR2 YYDKDF (reference sequence). V lost 1 base to trimming and J lost 9 bases; unmatched junction nucleotides: 6. This CDR3 spans 16 amino acids. DNA for the CDR3: TGTGCCACCAGCAGAGGGCTAGCGGGGGGGAACCGGGAGCTGTTTTTT. Its translation is CATSRGLAGGNRELFF.

The V call is TRBV19, the J call TRBJ1-2, with D perhaps matching TRBD1 (6 bases). The germline CDR1 and CDR2 sequences are LNHDA and SQIVND (reference sequence). The V end lost 5 bases, the J end lost 3 bases, and 10 bases lay between the germline ends. The CDR3 totals 13 residues. This CDR3 reads CASSVTGYYGYTF. In nucleotides, the CDR3 is TGTGCCAGTAGTGTGACAGGATACTATGGCTACACCTTC.

The V gene is TRBV19, the J gene TRBJ1-4, with a possible D match to TRBD1 (5 bases). This CDR3 region has 15 residues. V was cut by 3 bases and J by 8 bases, with 16 bases left in between. The germline CDR1 and CDR2 sequences are LNHDA and SQIVND (reference sequence). The CDR3 nucleotides read TGTGCCAGTAGTATCTCAACAGGATTGGGGGAAAAACTGTTTTTT. It yields the protein CASSISTGLGEKLFF. Looking up the rest from reference TRBV19 and TRBJ1-4 gives the full variable domain: DGGITQSPKYLFRKEGQNVTLSCEQNLNHDAMYWYRQDPGQGLRLIYYSQIVNDFQKGDIAEGYSVSREKKESFPLTVTSAQKNPTAFYLCASSISTGLGEKLFFGSGTQLSVL.

The V gene is TRBV11-2, the J gene TRBJ2-7; the match to TRBD1 covers 8 bases. There are 13 residues in the CDR3. Germline V gene data show CDR1 as SGHAT and CDR2 as FQNNGV. V lost 5 bases to trimming and J lost 3 bases; unmatched junction nucleotides: 3. The CDR3 DNA reads TGTGCCAGCAGCCCGGGACAGGTCTACGAGCAGTACTTC. This translates into CASSPGQVYEQYF. The whole variable domain, remainder taken from reference TRBV11-2 and TRBJ2-7, is EAGVAQSPRYKIIEKRQSVAFWCNPISGHATLYWYQQILGQGPKLLIQFQNNGVVDDSQLPKDRFSAERLKGVDSTLKIQPAKLEDSAVYLCASSPGQVYEQYFGPGTRLTVT.

A few counts support this clone. J is TRBJ2-2 and V is TRBV15, with a weak D call TRBD1 (6 bases). CDR1 and CDR2 (germline): LNHNV, YYDKDF (reference sequence). CDR3 length: 15 amino acids. V lost 0 bases and J 4 bases, leaving 9 bases between the germline ends. DNA of the CDR3: TGTGCCACCAGCAGAGAAGCCAGGGGCACCGGGGAGCTGTTTTTT. Its translation: CATSREARGTGELFF.

This clone is medium-sized. The V call is TRBV9, the J call TRBJ2-1; D gene uncertain. The CDR3 is made up of 14 amino acids. V lost 3 bases, J lost 4 bases, and 11 bases lay in between. Germline V lookup: CDR1 SGDLS, CDR2 YYNGEE. The CDR3 loop reads CASSGELHYNEQFF. CDR3 in DNA: TGTGCCAGCAGCGGGGAACTTCATTACAATGAGCAGTTCTTC.